These T cell receptor beta chains were read from a single sample in a study of shared clonotypes between healthy human individuals. TCRdb's copy holds only in-frame clones and misses some; the assay was immunoSEQ multiplex PCR. The repertoire includes about 1.1 million clones, 77% of them detected once, and roughly 0.9% sits in the top ten. Sequencing was carried out using memory CD4+ T cells from PBMCs. The receptors shown here come from a man between 18 and 35 years old in good health. Some clones in this sample may be carry-over from other donors' samples. CDR3s include the opening cysteine and the closing phenylalanine or tryptophan. The D gene is left open where the match is weak. Rows give clone size only sometimes, using once, few, many, or a class for an expanded clone.

clone size,V gene,D gene,J gene,CDR3 DNA,CDR3 protein
few,TRBV5-1,TRBD2,TRBJ2-5,TGCGCCAGCAGCCCGACCCCCGCGGGAGGAGAGACCCAGTACTTC,CASSPTPAGGETQYF
few,TRBV10-3,NA,TRBJ1-1,TGTGCCATCAGACCACAGGGAGGCACTGAAGCTTTCTTT,CAIRPQGGTEAFF
NA,TRBV10-3,NA,TRBJ2-7,TGTGCCATCAGTGAGTCCCCTCTGACGGATTACGAGCAGTACTTC,CAISESPLTDYEQYF
NA,TRBV7-2,NA,TRBJ1-4,TGTGCCAGCAGCTTATTGGGGTCGGGAACTAATGAAAAACTGTTTTTT,CASSLLGSGTNEKLFF
few,TRBV6-1,NA,TRBJ1-2,TGTGCCAGCTTCCCGTATCCTCGAGCTAACTATGGCTACACCTTC,CASFPYPRANYGYTF
NA,TRBV5-4,NA,TRBJ1-5,TGTGCCAGCAGCAAGGGACCCCTCAATCAGCCCCAGCATTTT,CASSKGPLNQPQHF
NA,TRBV28,TRBD2,TRBJ2-5,TGTGCCAGCGGGACTAGCGGGAGGGCTATGAAGACCCAGTACTTC,CASGTSGRAMKTQYF
few,TRBV27,NA,TRBJ1-1,TGTGCCAGCAGTTTATCATGGGGCTTCAACACTGAAGCTTTCTTT,CASSLSWGFNTEAFF
NA,TRBV5-1,NA,TRBJ1-2,TGCGCCAGCCAAACCGGGGCAAACTATGGCTACACCTTC,CASQTGANYGYTF
NA,TRBV2,NA,TRBJ2-5,TGTGCCAGCAGAAAGGACCTGTCAGGAGAGACCCAGTACTTC,CASRKDLSGETQYF
NA,TRBV19,NA,TRBJ1-1,TGTGCCAGTAGCCTAAGGGGCACTGAAGCTTTCTTT,CASSLRGTEAFF
NA,TRBV5-1,NA,TRBJ1-1,TGCGCCAGCAGCTCCCAAGGGGGTGGAACTGAAGCTTTCTTT,CASSSQGGGTEAFF
NA,TRBV28,NA,TRBJ2-5,NA,CASSSSGRTQYF
NA,TRBV2,NA,TRBJ2-7,TGTGCCAGCAGTGGTTCCTACGAGCAGTACTTC,CASSGSYEQYF
NA,TRBV5-4,NA,TRBJ2-5,TGTGCCGCTCAAAGGGCGACAGCGCACCAAGAGACCCAGTACTTC,CAAQRATAHQETQYF
once,TRBV5-5,NA,TRBJ2-1,TGTGCCAGCAGCTTGGAAAGCGGCTCCTACAATGAGCAGTTCTTC,CASSLESGSYNEQFF
many,TRBV28,NA,TRBJ1-2,TGTGCCAGCAGTTTGGAACAGGCTGCCGGAGAGTTC,CASSLEQAAGEF
once,TRBV25-1,NA,TRBJ2-7,TGTGCCAGCAGTGAATACGCGGGGCCCGGCGCAAAGCAGTACTTC,CASSEYAGPGAKQYF
once,TRBV6-1,NA,TRBJ2-3,TGTGCCAGCAGTGAAGTCTTTGCTCCCTGGACAGCGGAGGATACGCAGTATTTT,CASSEVFAPWTAEDTQYF
NA,TRBV4-2,NA,TRBJ2-1,TGTGCCAGCAGCCAAGATTTTTGGGTTCCCTACAATGAGCAGTTCTTC,CASSQDFWVPYNEQFF
NA,TRBV7-8,TRBD1,TRBJ2-2,TGTGCCAGCAGGACGAATCCAGGGGGCCCCGGGGAGCTGTTTTTT,CASRTNPGGPGELFF
once,TRBV30,TRBD2,TRBJ2-1,TGTGCCTGGAAAGGCGGGAGCTCCTACAATGAGCAGTTCTTC,CAWKGGSSYNEQFF
NA,TRBV30,NA,TRBJ2-3,TGTGCCTGGAGACGGGACGCTAACCCGGCTGATACGCAGTATTTT,CAWRRDANPADTQYF
NA,TRBV29-1,TRBD2,TRBJ2-3,TGCAGCGTTGTAGGTAGCGGGAGGAGGGATACGCAGTATTTT,CSVVGSGRRDTQYF
NA,TRBV21-1,NA,TRBJ1-2,TGTGCCAGCAGCAAAAGGGAGGGGAGGAACTATGGCTACACCTTC,CASSKREGRNYGYTF
many,TRBV30,NA,TRBJ1-4,TGTGCCTGGAGTGAGGGGCGATTAAATGAAAAACTGTTTTTT,CAWSEGRLNEKLFF
NA,TRBV7-9,NA,TRBJ1-3,TGTGCCAGCAGCTTATACCCTGACAAGGGAAACACCATATATTTT,CASSLYPDKGNTIYF
NA,TRBV6-1,NA,TRBJ2-2,TGTGCCAGCAGTGAATGGCGGACTGACACCGGGGAGCTGTTTTTT,CASSEWRTDTGELFF
NA,TRBV7-3,TRBD2,TRBJ2-2,TGTGCCAGCCAACTAGCGGGAGGGCCGTACACCGGGGAGCTGTTTTTT,CASQLAGGPYTGELFF
NA,TRBV28,TRBD1,TRBJ1-1,TGTGCCAGCAGTCCGTGGACAGGGATGGGTATGGACACTGAAGCTTTCTTT,CASSPWTGMGMDTEAFF
NA,TRBV15,NA,TRBJ2-7,TGTGCCACCAGCAGAGATGGGGGCCACGAGCAGTACTTC,CATSRDGGHEQYF
NA,TRBV7-3,TRBD2,TRBJ2-2,TGTGCCAGCAGCCCCGGGACTAGCGGGAGGATCGGGGAGCTGTTTTTT,CASSPGTSGRIGELFF
NA,TRBV7-2,TRBD1,TRBJ2-2,TGTGCCAGCAGCTTCGACAGGGCTGGCGGGGAGCTGTTTTTT,CASSFDRAGGELFF
NA,TRBV25-1,NA,TRBJ2-5,TGTGCCAGCAGTGAGCGGGACAGAGAGACCCAGTACTTC,CASSERDRETQYF
NA,TRBV7-9,NA,TRBJ2-5,TGTGCCAGCAGCCCATTAACGCTGCCTAAGGAAGAGACCCAGTACTTC,CASSPLTLPKEETQYF
once,TRBV30,NA,TRBJ2-7,TGTGCCTGGGGCCCACAGGGGAGGTCGGTATACGAGCAGTACTTC,CAWGPQGRSVYEQYF
NA,TRBV15,NA,TRBJ2-2,TGTGCCACCAGCAGAGATGTACTAGTTCCCGGGGAGCTGTTTTTT,CATSRDVLVPGELFF
NA,TRBV6-1,NA,TRBJ1-1,TGTGCCAGCAGCATGGGGGGGCGGAGCACTGAAGCTTTCTTT,CASSMGGRSTEAFF
NA,TRBV28,TRBD2,TRBJ2-1,TGTGCCAGCAGTCCGGGAGGGATCCTTCGGGGTGAGCAGTTCTTC,CASSPGGILRGEQFF
few,TRBV18,NA,TRBJ1-2,TGTGCCAGCTCACCACAATTATATGAGGGTGGCTACACCTTC,CASSPQLYEGGYTF
once,TRBV4-1,NA,TRBJ2-5,TGCGCCAGCAGCCAAGAGAGGGTAACGACCCAGTACTTC,CASSQERVTTQYF
once,TRBV7-8,TRBD1,TRBJ1-4,TGTGCCAGCAGATCGGGGACAGGGAATGAAAAACTGTTTTTT,CASRSGTGNEKLFF
few,TRBV27,NA,TRBJ1-4,TGTGCCAGCAGTTATTCGGACGGCGGGACGGAAAAACTGTTTTTT,CASSYSDGGTEKLFF
NA,TRBV5-5,NA,TRBJ2-2,TGTGCCAGCAGCTTGGTACTCTCCGACACCGGGGAGCTGTTTTTT,CASSLVLSDTGELFF
NA,TRBV2,TRBD2,TRBJ2-3,TGTGCCAGCAGTGGGGAGGGAACAGATACGCAGTATTTT,CASSGEGTDTQYF
NA,TRBV29-1,TRBD1,TRBJ1-6,TGCAGCGTACCTGGGACAGGGGTAAATTCACCCCTCCACTTT,CSVPGTGVNSPLHF
NA,TRBV19,NA,TRBJ2-5,TGTGCCAGTAGGGAACAGGGAGCCCAAGAGACCCAGTACTTC,CASREQGAQETQYF
NA,TRBV27,TRBD1,TRBJ2-7,TGTGCCAGCAGTCGGACAGGGGTCGAGCAGTACTTC,CASSRTGVEQYF
NA,TRBV9,NA,TRBJ2-2,TGTGCCAGCAGCGTAGCGGGAATCCTCACCGGGGAGCTGTTTTTT,CASSVAGILTGELFF
NA,TRBV4-1,NA,TRBJ2-5,TGCGCCAGCAGCCGGCCTTTAGGGGAAGAGACCCAGTACTTC,CASSRPLGEETQYF
NA,TRBV7-3,TRBD1,TRBJ2-1,TGTGCCAGCAGCGCTACGGGACAGTCCTACAATGAGCAGTTCTTC,CASSATGQSYNEQFF
few,TRBV11-2,NA,TRBJ2-1,TGTGCCAGCAGCTTAGGTGCTGCAGTCTACAATGAGCAGTTCTTC,CASSLGAAVYNEQFF
NA,TRBV14,TRBD2,TRBJ2-5,TGTGCCAGCAGCCCTTCTAGCGGGATGAAGACCCAGTACTTC,CASSPSSGMKTQYF
few,TRBV7-7,TRBD2,TRBJ2-7,TGTGCCAGCAGATCCACTAGCGGGAGGAACTACGAGCAGTACTTC,CASRSTSGRNYEQYF